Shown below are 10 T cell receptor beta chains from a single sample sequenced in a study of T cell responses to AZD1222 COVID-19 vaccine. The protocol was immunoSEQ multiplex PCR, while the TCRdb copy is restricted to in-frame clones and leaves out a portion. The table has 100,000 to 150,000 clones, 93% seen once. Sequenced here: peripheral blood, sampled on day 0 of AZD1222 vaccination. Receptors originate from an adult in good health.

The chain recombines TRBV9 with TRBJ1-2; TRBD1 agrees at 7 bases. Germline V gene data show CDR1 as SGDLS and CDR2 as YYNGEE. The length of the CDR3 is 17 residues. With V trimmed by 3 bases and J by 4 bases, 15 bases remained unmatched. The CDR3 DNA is TGTGCCAGCAGCGCCCCCACCGCAGGGGGTCGCGGCTATGGCTACACCTTC. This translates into CASSAPTAGGRGYGYTF.

CDR3 sequence (DNA): TGTGCCAGCAGCTTAGTGAACAGGGAAGTTGGGCAGCCCCAGCATTTT. Its protein is CASSLVNREVGQPQHF. The chain employs TRBV7-8 and TRBJ1-5, with D perhaps TRBD1 (6 bases). Germline loops: CDR1 SGHVS, CDR2 FQNEAQ. CDR3 length equals 16 residues. Trimming shortened V by 1 base and J by 7 bases, and 17 bases separated the two germline ends.

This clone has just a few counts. The CDR3 spells CASSDREGNQPQHF. DNA for the CDR3: TGTGCCAGTAGTGACAGGGAGGGCAATCAGCCCCAGCATTTT. The chain combines TRBV19 with TRBJ1-5; 7 bases line up with TRBD1. The V gene's germline CDR1 is LNHDA and CDR2 SQIVND (reference sequence). The junction had 3 bases not matched to a gene; V was cut back by 5 bases and J by 2 bases. This CDR3 is 14 amino acids long. Variable domain in full (rest from reference TRBV19 and TRBJ1-5): DGGITQSPKYLFRKEGQNVTLSCEQNLNHDAMYWYRQDPGQGLRLIYYSQIVNDFQKGDIAEGYSVSREKKESFPLTVTSAQKNPTAFYLCASSDREGNQPQHFGDGTRLSIL.

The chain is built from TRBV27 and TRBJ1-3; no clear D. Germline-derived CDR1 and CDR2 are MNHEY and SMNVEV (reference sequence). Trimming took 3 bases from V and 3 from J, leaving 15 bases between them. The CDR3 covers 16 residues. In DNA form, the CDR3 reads TGTGCCAGCAGTTTTGGGGTTCCACTGGTTGGAAACACCATATATTTT. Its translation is CASSFGVPLVGNTIYF.

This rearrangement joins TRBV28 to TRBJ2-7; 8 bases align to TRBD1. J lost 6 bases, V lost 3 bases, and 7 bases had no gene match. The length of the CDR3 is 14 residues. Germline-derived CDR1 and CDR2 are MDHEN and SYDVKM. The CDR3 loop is CASSLGTGPLEQYF. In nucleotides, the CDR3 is TGTGCCAGCAGTTTGGGGACAGGCCCCCTCGAGCAGTACTTC.

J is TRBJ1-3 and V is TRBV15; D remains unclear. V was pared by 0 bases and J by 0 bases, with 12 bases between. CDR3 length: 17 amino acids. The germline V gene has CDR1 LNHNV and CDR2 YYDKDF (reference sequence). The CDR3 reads CATSRDSKDFSGNTIYF. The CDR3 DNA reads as TGTGCCACCAGCAGAGATAGTAAGGATTTCTCTGGAAACACCATATATTTT.

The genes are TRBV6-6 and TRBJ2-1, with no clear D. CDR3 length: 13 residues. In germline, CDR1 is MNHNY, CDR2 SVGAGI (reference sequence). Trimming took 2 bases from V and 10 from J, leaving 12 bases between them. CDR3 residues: CASSYGQAREQFF. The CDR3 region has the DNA TGTGCCAGCAGTTACGGGCAGGCGAGGGAGCAGTTCTTC.

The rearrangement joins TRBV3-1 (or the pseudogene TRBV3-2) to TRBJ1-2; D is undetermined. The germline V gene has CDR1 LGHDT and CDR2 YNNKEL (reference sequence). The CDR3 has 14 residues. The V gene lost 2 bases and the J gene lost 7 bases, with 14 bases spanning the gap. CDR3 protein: CASSQYSGEGGYTF. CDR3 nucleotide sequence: TGTGCCAGCAGCCAATACAGCGGGGAGGGTGGCTACACCTTC.

DNA for the CDR3: TGTGCCAGCAGACACCCACAGGGAGCTGAAGCTTTCTTT. The encoded protein is CASRHPQGAEAFF. The chain combines TRBV12-3 or TRBV12-4 with TRBJ1-1; tentatively, D is TRBD1 (6 bases). V gave up 6 bases and J gave up 6 bases, with 14 bases separating them. The length of the CDR3 is 13 residues.

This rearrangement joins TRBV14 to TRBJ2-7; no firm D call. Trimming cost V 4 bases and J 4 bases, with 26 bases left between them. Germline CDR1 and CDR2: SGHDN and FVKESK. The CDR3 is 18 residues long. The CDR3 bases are TGTGCCAGCAGCCCCCGGACGGCCTTGTCGCACCCAGGATACGAGCAGTACTTC. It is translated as CASSPRTALSHPGYEQYF.